This is a list of T cell receptor beta chains from one sample in a study of spatial heterogeneity in lung cancer. TCRdb analysed the 5' RACE reads with MiXCR anew, one entry per CDR3 protein. The sample holds 82,000 or so distinct CDR3 sequences; roughly 12% are singletons and the top ten take 3.5% to 5.5%. The sequencing here drew on PBMCs, taken at surgery. Receptor source: a male donor with early-stage non-small cell lung cancer. The CDR3 runs from the conserved cysteine through the conserved F or W. D genes are given only for firm matches. Size values are once, few and many counts, or a class for expanded clones, and some rows have none.

v_call: TRBV29-1; d_call: NA; j_call: TRBJ1-2; clone_size: many; cdr3_nt: TGCAGCTCTGGGAGGATAAACTATGGCTACACCTTC; cdr3_aa: CSSGRINYGYTF
v_call: TRBV30; d_call: TRBD2; j_call: TRBJ2-2; clone_size: few; cdr3_nt: TGTGCCTGGGTAGACAAGCGGGATCCTGGAACCGGGGAGCTGTTTTTT; cdr3_aa: CAWVDKRDPGTGELFF
v_call: TRBV29-1; d_call: NA; j_call: TRBJ2-1; clone_size: many; cdr3_nt: TGCAGCGTTGCTTCTTTCCTAGCGCTGAGCTCCTACAATGAGCAGTTCTTC; cdr3_aa: CSVASFLALSSYNEQFF
v_call: TRBV24-1; d_call: TRBD2; j_call: TRBJ2-1; clone_size: few; cdr3_nt: TGTGCCACCGGACTAGCGGGAAGTAATGAGCAGTTCTTC; cdr3_aa: CATGLAGSNEQFF
v_call: TRBV11-2; d_call: NA; j_call: TRBJ2-2; clone_size: NA; cdr3_nt: TGTGCCAGCAGCTTAGAAGATAGCGGGAACACCGGGGAGCTGTTTTTT; cdr3_aa: CASSLEDSGNTGELFF
v_call: TRBV7-2; d_call: NA; j_call: TRBJ1-3; clone_size: many; cdr3_nt: TGTGCCAGCAGCTTAATGGGGGCCTCTGGAAACACCATATATTTT; cdr3_aa: CASSLMGASGNTIYF
v_call: TRBV5-1; d_call: NA; j_call: TRBJ1-3; clone_size: NA; cdr3_nt: TGCGCCAGCAGCTTGGAACAGGGTGGAGTAACTGGAAACACCATATATTTT; cdr3_aa: CASSLEQGGVTGNTIYF
v_call: TRBV24-1; d_call: TRBD1; j_call: TRBJ2-5; clone_size: NA; cdr3_nt: TGTGCCACCAGTGATTCGACAGGGGGTTACAAAGAGACCCAGTACTTC; cdr3_aa: CATSDSTGGYKETQYF
v_call: TRBV12-3/TRBV12-4; d_call: NA; j_call: TRBJ2-1; clone_size: NA; cdr3_nt: TGTGCCAGCAGTTTTGGGGGGCCTGAGTTCTTC; cdr3_aa: CASSFGGPEFF
v_call: TRBV30; d_call: NA; j_call: TRBJ1-1; clone_size: many; cdr3_nt: TGTGCCTGGAGTGAGGGACATGGGAACACTGAAGCTTTCTTT; cdr3_aa: CAWSEGHGNTEAFF
v_call: TRBV5-5; d_call: TRBD2; j_call: TRBJ2-7; clone_size: many; cdr3_nt: TGTGCCAGCACCCGCGGGGGGTTCGGCGAGCAGTACTTC; cdr3_aa: CASTRGGFGEQYF
v_call: TRBV24-1; d_call: NA; j_call: TRBJ2-3; clone_size: few; cdr3_nt: TGTGCCACCAGTGATTTTAGACTAGGAGACACAGATACGCAGTATTTT; cdr3_aa: CATSDFRLGDTDTQYF
v_call: TRBV7-8; d_call: TRBD1; j_call: TRBJ1-5; clone_size: many; cdr3_nt: TGTGCCAGCAGCTTAGGGGACAGTCACAATCAGCCCCAGCATTTT; cdr3_aa: CASSLGDSHNQPQHF
v_call: TRBV5-6; d_call: NA; j_call: TRBJ2-5; clone_size: few; cdr3_nt: TGTGCCAGCAGTTCGGCGATCCAAGAGACCCAGTACTTC; cdr3_aa: CASSSAIQETQYF
v_call: TRBV29-1; d_call: NA; j_call: TRBJ2-7; clone_size: NA; cdr3_nt: TGCAGCGTTGAAGAGATCAGGCTGGGGGAGCAGTACTTC; cdr3_aa: CSVEEIRLGEQYF
v_call: TRBV10-3; d_call: TRBD1; j_call: TRBJ1-1; clone_size: few; cdr3_nt: TGTGCCATCAGTGAGTCGACGTTTAACAGGGGAAGGGACACTGAAGCTTTCTTT; cdr3_aa: CAISESTFNRGRDTEAFF
v_call: TRBV7-2; d_call: NA; j_call: TRBJ2-7; clone_size: few; cdr3_nt: TGTGCCAGCAGCTTAAGCAGGGGAACATACGAGCAGTACTTC; cdr3_aa: CASSLSRGTYEQYF
v_call: TRBV6-1; d_call: NA; j_call: TRBJ2-1; clone_size: few; cdr3_nt: TGTGCCAGCAGTTTTGCCCGGGACTACAATGAGCAGTTCTTC; cdr3_aa: CASSFARDYNEQFF
v_call: TRBV15; d_call: NA; j_call: TRBJ1-4; clone_size: many; cdr3_nt: TGTGCCACCTCAGGGGTGCGGAATGAAAAACTGTTTTTT; cdr3_aa: CATSGVRNEKLFF
v_call: TRBV12-3/TRBV12-4; d_call: TRBD2; j_call: TRBJ2-1; clone_size: NA; cdr3_nt: TGTGCCAGCAGTTCCGGGACTAGCGGGGCCTACAATGAGCAGTTCTTC; cdr3_aa: CASSSGTSGAYNEQFF
v_call: TRBV14; d_call: TRBD1; j_call: TRBJ2-7; clone_size: NA; cdr3_nt: TGTGCCAGCAGCCAAGATGGGACAGGGCTTGACGAGCAGTACTTC; cdr3_aa: CASSQDGTGLDEQYF
v_call: TRBV7-2; d_call: TRBD2; j_call: TRBJ2-1; clone_size: NA; cdr3_nt: TGTGCCAGCAGATTGACTAGCGGGGCCCATGAGCAGTTCTTC; cdr3_aa: CASRLTSGAHEQFF
v_call: TRBV30; d_call: NA; j_call: TRBJ2-1; clone_size: few; cdr3_nt: TGTGCCTGGAAACGGGGGGCGGGGAATGAGCAGTTCTTC; cdr3_aa: CAWKRGAGNEQFF
v_call: TRBV5-1; d_call: NA; j_call: TRBJ1-1; clone_size: few; cdr3_nt: TGCGCCAGCAGCTTCACTAACAGGGAGGGCACTGAAGCTTTCTTT; cdr3_aa: CASSFTNREGTEAFF
v_call: TRBV2; d_call: NA; j_call: TRBJ2-1; clone_size: NA; cdr3_nt: TGTGCCAGCAGGTCCGGAGGGGGCAATGAGCAGTTCTTC; cdr3_aa: CASRSGGGNEQFF
v_call: TRBV5-1; d_call: NA; j_call: TRBJ1-1; clone_size: few; cdr3_nt: TGCGCCAGCAGCCCCGGGGACGGAAACACTGAAGCTTTCTTT; cdr3_aa: CASSPGDGNTEAFF
v_call: TRBV7-8; d_call: TRBD2; j_call: TRBJ2-7; clone_size: NA; cdr3_nt: TGTGCCAGCAGCCCGGGACTAGGCGTTGAGCAGTACTTC; cdr3_aa: CASSPGLGVEQYF
v_call: TRBV5-6; d_call: NA; j_call: TRBJ2-3; clone_size: few; cdr3_nt: TGTGCCAGCAGCCACAACCAGGGGTCCACAGATACGCAGTATTTT; cdr3_aa: CASSHNQGSTDTQYF
v_call: TRBV20-1; d_call: NA; j_call: TRBJ1-1; clone_size: few; cdr3_nt: TGCAGTGCTAGAGCCTTAAAGGGGATGAACACTGAAGCTTTCTTT; cdr3_aa: CSARALKGMNTEAFF
v_call: TRBV20-1; d_call: TRBD1; j_call: TRBJ1-1; clone_size: NA; cdr3_nt: TGCAGTGCCTTATACAGGGGAACGACTGAAGCTTTCTTT; cdr3_aa: CSALYRGTTEAFF
v_call: TRBV2; d_call: NA; j_call: TRBJ2-3; clone_size: NA; cdr3_nt: TGTGCCAGCAGTGCGGGGGTGTATAGGACAGATACGCAGTATTTT; cdr3_aa: CASSAGVYRTDTQYF
v_call: TRBV19; d_call: NA; j_call: TRBJ1-6; clone_size: NA; cdr3_nt: TGTGCCAGTAGGGGCAGGATTGGATCACCCCTCCACTTT; cdr3_aa: CASRGRIGSPLHF
v_call: TRBV7-2; d_call: TRBD2; j_call: TRBJ2-2; clone_size: NA; cdr3_nt: TGTGCCAGCAAGACTAGCGGACACACCGGGGAGCTGTTTTTT; cdr3_aa: CASKTSGHTGELFF
v_call: TRBV27; d_call: NA; j_call: TRBJ1-1; clone_size: NA; cdr3_nt: TGTGCCAGCAGCATCGACGGGGGAATGAACACTGAAGCTTTCTTT; cdr3_aa: CASSIDGGMNTEAFF
v_call: TRBV30; d_call: NA; j_call: TRBJ2-1; clone_size: NA; cdr3_nt: TGTGCCTGGGCGCAGGAGGGCCTGAGCTCCTACAATGAGCAGTTCTTC; cdr3_aa: CAWAQEGLSSYNEQFF
v_call: TRBV20-1; d_call: NA; j_call: TRBJ1-1; clone_size: few; cdr3_nt: TGCAGTGCTAGAGATCGAGACATAGGACTTGAAGCTTTCTTT; cdr3_aa: CSARDRDIGLEAFF
v_call: TRBV6-6; d_call: TRBD2; j_call: TRBJ2-1; clone_size: NA; cdr3_nt: TGTGCCAGCCGAATAGCGGGAGGGCCCTATGAGCAGTTCTTC; cdr3_aa: CASRIAGGPYEQFF
v_call: TRBV18; d_call: TRBD1; j_call: TRBJ2-7; clone_size: few; cdr3_nt: TGTGCCAGCTCACGGGCCGACAGGGTATCCTACGAGCAGTACTTC; cdr3_aa: CASSRADRVSYEQYF
v_call: TRBV12-3/TRBV12-4; d_call: TRBD1; j_call: TRBJ2-7; clone_size: NA; cdr3_nt: TGTGCCAGCAGTTTAGGGACAGGGGGCACGAACGAGCAGTACTTC; cdr3_aa: CASSLGTGGTNEQYF
v_call: TRBV5-1; d_call: TRBD1; j_call: TRBJ2-2; clone_size: NA; cdr3_nt: TGCGCCAGCAGCTTGAGGACAGGGGACGCCGGGGAGCTGTTTTTT; cdr3_aa: CASSLRTGDAGELFF
v_call: TRBV3-1; d_call: TRBD2; j_call: TRBJ2-1; clone_size: many; cdr3_nt: TGTGCCAGCAGCGAAAGCGGGAACTCCTACAATGAGCAGTTCTTC; cdr3_aa: CASSESGNSYNEQFF
v_call: TRBV20-1; d_call: TRBD2; j_call: TRBJ2-1; clone_size: NA; cdr3_nt: TGCAGTGCTTCTAGCGGGGGGGCTTTCTCCTACAATGAGCAGTTCTTC; cdr3_aa: CSASSGGAFSYNEQFF
v_call: TRBV5-1; d_call: TRBD2; j_call: TRBJ2-5; clone_size: few; cdr3_nt: TGCGCCAGCAGCGGCCTAGGACTAGCGGGAGCGGAGACCCAGTACTTC; cdr3_aa: CASSGLGLAGAETQYF
v_call: TRBV19; d_call: NA; j_call: TRBJ2-1; clone_size: NA; cdr3_nt: TGTGCCAGTAGTATCCCGGGACACATGTACAATGAGCAGTTCTTC; cdr3_aa: CASSIPGHMYNEQFF
v_call: TRBV10-3; d_call: NA; j_call: TRBJ2-3; clone_size: once; cdr3_nt: TGTGCCATCAGTGTGAGAACGACAGATACGCAGTATTTT; cdr3_aa: CAISVRTTDTQYF
v_call: TRBV7-9; d_call: NA; j_call: TRBJ2-1; clone_size: NA; cdr3_nt: TGTGCCAGCAGCTTAGAAGGGTCGACCCACAATGAGCAGTTCTTC; cdr3_aa: CASSLEGSTHNEQFF
v_call: TRBV25-1; d_call: NA; j_call: TRBJ1-4; clone_size: few; cdr3_nt: TGTGCCAGCAGGGGGCCGAATAGGGGACTGTTTTTT; cdr3_aa: CASRGPNRGLFF
v_call: TRBV7-3; d_call: TRBD2; j_call: TRBJ2-2; clone_size: NA; cdr3_nt: TGTGCCAGCAGTATGAGCGGGAGTCCCCCCGGGGAGCTGTTTTTT; cdr3_aa: CASSMSGSPPGELFF
v_call: TRBV11-2; d_call: NA; j_call: TRBJ1-2; clone_size: NA; cdr3_nt: TGTGCCAGCAGCTTAGATTGGGGACGGGATGGCTACACCTTC; cdr3_aa: CASSLDWGRDGYTF
v_call: TRBV5-1; d_call: NA; j_call: TRBJ2-2; clone_size: many; cdr3_nt: TGCGCCAGCAGTCCTACAGGGAACGTGGACACCGGGGAGCTGTTTTTT; cdr3_aa: CASSPTGNVDTGELFF
v_call: TRBV7-2; d_call: NA; j_call: TRBJ2-1; clone_size: many; cdr3_nt: TGTGCCAGCAGCCTTCTACAGGGTGCCGGTGAGCAGTTCTTC; cdr3_aa: CASSLLQGAGEQFF
v_call: TRBV20-1; d_call: NA; j_call: TRBJ1-1; clone_size: few; cdr3_nt: TGCAGTGCTAGGGGGGGGGCCTGGACTGAAGCTTTCTTT; cdr3_aa: CSARGGAWTEAFF
v_call: TRBV29-1; d_call: NA; j_call: TRBJ1-1; clone_size: NA; cdr3_nt: TGCAGCCCCCGTAATACAGCACACTTGAACACTGAAGCTTTCTTT; cdr3_aa: CSPRNTAHLNTEAFF
v_call: TRBV5-1; d_call: NA; j_call: TRBJ2-7; clone_size: few; cdr3_nt: TGCGCCAGCAGCTTCCATCGGGGAGTGAGCTACGAGCAGTACTTC; cdr3_aa: CASSFHRGVSYEQYF
v_call: TRBV14; d_call: NA; j_call: TRBJ1-1; clone_size: few; cdr3_nt: TGTGCCAGCAGCCAAGTTAGGGATAGGGCATTGCCTGAAGCTTTCTTT; cdr3_aa: CASSQVRDRALPEAFF
v_call: TRBV29-1; d_call: TRBD1; j_call: TRBJ2-6; clone_size: NA; cdr3_nt: TGCAGCGTTGAAGTAGGGGGCCTCTCCGGGGCCAACGTCCTGACTTTC; cdr3_aa: CSVEVGGLSGANVLTF
v_call: TRBV27; d_call: TRBD2; j_call: TRBJ2-7; clone_size: few; cdr3_nt: TGTGCCAGCAGTTTACTAGCGGGAGGGCCCTTGAAATACGAGCAGTACTTC; cdr3_aa: CASSLLAGGPLKYEQYF